This T cell receptor (beta chain) is drawn from a study of Ad26.COV2.S vaccination and SARS-CoV-2 variants. Broader study findings: Once vaccination had occurred, spike-specific CD8+ and CD4+ T cell responses reportedly showed substantial breadth. Comparability of non-spike TCR breadth was observed across vaccine and placebo recipients. Total T cell responses were possibly underestimated by TCR breadth and depth analyses.

A word on this clone: The antigen is undetermined.

Some clones are missing from TCRdb's copy, which holds only in-frame ones; the method was immunoSEQ multiplex PCR. The sample has around 350,000 clones, about 91% seen once. Deletions cut 2 bases from V and 4 bases from J, with 15 bases between. The CDR3 sequence is 16 residues long. Germline values: CDR1 MNHEY, CDR2 SVGAGI. The sequence came from a human donor who had recovered from COVID-19. The chain has TRBV6-5 and TRBJ2-1, with D possibly TRBD2 on 6 matching bases. Material: peripheral blood, obtained after recovery from COVID-19. The CDR3 DNA follows: TGTGCCAGCAGTTACGCCGGGACTGGGTATTACAATGAGCAGTTCTTC. Amino acids: CASSYAGTGYYNEQFF.